This T cell receptor (beta chain) is from a study of tissue T cells after allogeneic stem cell transplantation (dated by TCRdb to between 2022 and 2023). Context from the whole study: Using research autopsies of patients with and without GVHD, plus mouse models of GVHD, the study profiled TCR beta repertoires across many tissues. The human arm was a prospective observational study without blinding or randomization. On the study overall, not on this receptor specifically: In both patients and mice, T cells from blood and spleen covered only a limited part of the TCR repertoire found in tissues. The study did not determine which tissue TCRs were alloreactive or antigen-specific, and some clones might have been persisting host cells. Not many T cell clones showed up in more than one patient, yet clustering based on motifs uncovered repertoire signatures that were shared across patients in a tissue-specific way. Sampling depth was acknowledged as a limitation, and the patient cohort was both small and clinically heterogeneous. Within patients, how anatomically similar tissues were was a major factor shaping TCR repertoire composition, regardless of disease or transplant status.

Library preparation was by the immunoSEQ multiplex PCR assay. TCRbeta CDR3 sequencing was performed at survey depth by Adaptive Biotechnologies, and CDR3 sequences, V/J genes, productive frequency and template counts were reported. Amplification of TCR beta CDR3 regions was performed from genomic DNA rather than from RNA. Processing in the source paper ran as follows. Jensen-Shannon divergence was used to quantify pairwise repertoire overlap between tissues, with a value of 1 meaning complete divergence and a value of 0 meaning identical repertoires. Tissues were clustered by single-linkage agglomerative hierarchical clustering of pairwise JSD values, and the clustering results were displayed as dendrograms. GLIPH2 was applied to all patient samples using simulation_depth 1000, kmer_min_depth 3, and cdr3_length_cutoff 8, and only groups with more than two unique CDR3s were retained. A standardized tissue-overlap score extrapolated Jaccard GLIPH-group overlap across patients to a standard repertoire size of 1000 clones. Associations of diversity with clinical or experimental variables used linear mixed-effect models with tissue fixed effects and individual random effects. Imported from immuneACCESS, the table was reduced by TCRdb to in-frame sequences with V and J called. These copies leave out some clones; in studies compared against another copy, an unresolved V gene accounts for under half, and the cause of the remainder is not known. V, J and clone size are those of that table, while D and trimming were read from the DNA. For this sample the table gives tens of thousands of clones, of which approximately 77% were detected only once. In total, the top ten clones hold roughly 0.66% of the sample.

Spanning cysteine to phenylalanine, the CDR3 consists of 14 amino acids. The DNA covers only part of the CDR3, 39 bases in frame from base 1. The germline V gene (reference sequence) specifies FNHDT as CDR1 and SITEND as CDR2. V loses 3 bases of germline sequence and J loses 3 bases, and the interval between the two ends is 11 bases. On this clone: The antigen it binds to is not known. In this entry, gene names and germline sequences are mouse ones. From the germline J gene comes the end of the CDR3, since the read stops 1 residue before it.

Before genomic DNA isolation with the DNeasy Blood & Tissue Kit, mouse tissues were minced with razor blades in buffered saline. Sequencing input: spleen. The V and J genes are TRBV19 and TRBJ2-5; 6 matching bases give a weak D call of TRBD1. The TCR was taken from a female BALB/c mouse in good health. This strain has the MHC haplotype H2-d. The DNA read from the CDR3 is TGTGCCAGCAGTAACGGGACAAAACAAGACACCCAGTAC. Its protein product is CASSNGTKQDTQY. The entire CDR3 reads CASSNGTKQDTQYF.